The present entry profiles one T cell receptor (beta chain) with its context. This specimen comes from a study of blood T cell repertoires in COVID-19. Study summary: From the United States, Italy and Spain came samples of acute and convalescent COVID-19. T cells, B-cell-depleted T cells, or PBMCs provided the cDNA or gDNA that served as material.

Germline-derived CDR1 and CDR2 are SGHTA and FQGTGA. The CDR3 contains 15 residues. V was pared by 7 bases and J by 4 bases, with 17 bases between. Authors' data handling: Estimation of nucleated cell counts relied on the amplification of reference gene primers. Assay: immunoSEQ multiplex PCR; the TCRdb copy retains only in-frame clones and omits some. The V and J calls and clone size are taken from that table; D and trimming were inferred from the DNA. The top ten clones hold 1% to 1.5% of a sample with about 300,000 clones, around nine tenths of them seen once. The rearrangement joins TRBV7-3 to TRBJ1-3; a possible D gene is TRBD1 (5 bases). The sequence derives from a man in his 70s with acute or convalescent COVID-19. Sequences were obtained from peripheral blood. CDR3 loop: CASIPLSGYGNTIYF. The CDR3 DNA sequence: TGTGCCAGCATCCCCCTGTCAGGGTACGGAAACACCATATATTTT.